Below are 20 T cell receptor beta chains sequenced from a single sample in a study of CD4 T cells in relation to SARS-CoV-2 and coronaviruses. Which antigens these TCRs recognize remains unknown. Using immunoSEQ multiplex PCR, the repertoire was profiled, and TCRdb retains in-frame clones only, with some absent. The sample includes 20,000 to 25,000 clones, about 71% seen only once; the top ten take approximately 16%. The unexposed donors gave CD4+ T cells in about 2010-2019, prior to COVID-19. The cells were cultured for over eight days before CD4+ T cells were isolated. The sample comprised CD4+ T cells from PBMCs, cultured in vitro. These receptors were collected from a human donor in good health.

The V and J genes are TRBV14 and TRBJ2-1, with a weak D call TRBD2 (5 bases). The germline V gene has CDR1 SGHDN and CDR2 FVKESK. V gave up 2 bases and J gave up 0 bases, with 8 bases separating them. This CDR3 has 15 residues. DNA for the CDR3: TGTGCCAGCAGCCAACTAGCAAACTCCTACAATGAGCAGTTCTTC. Translation gives CASSQLANSYNEQFF.

This clone was detected only once. The genes are TRBV9 and TRBJ2-5; tentative D call: TRBD2 (5 bases). With 1 base removed from V and 1 base from J, the gap between germline ends came to 11 bases. The CDR3 length is 15 residues. CDR1 is SGDLS and CDR2 is YYNGEE in the germline V gene. The CDR3 coding sequence is TGTGCCAGCAGCGTATCCCGACTACCCCAAGAGACCCAGTACTTC. It specifies CASSVSRLPQETQYF.

The chain links TRBV11-2 to TRBJ2-7; D is perhaps TRBD1 (6 bases). V lost 5 bases and J lost 1, with 9 bases in between. Germline V gives CDR1 SGHAT, CDR2 FQNNGV. This CDR3 comprises 13 residues. The CDR3 DNA sequence: TGTGCCAGCAGCCTCGGACAGTCCTACGAGCAGTACTTC. Protein product: CASSLGQSYEQYF.

The chain has TRBV12-3 or TRBV12-4 and TRBJ1-2, with D unclear. Trimming cost V 5 bases and J 2 bases, with 9 bases left between them. The length of the CDR3 is 13 residues. In nucleotides, the CDR3 is TGTGCCAGCAGTATTCTGACGAACTATGGCTACACCTTC. Its translation is CASSILTNYGYTF.

The rearrangement links TRBV15 to TRBJ2-7; D is unclear. Germline V CDR1 and CDR2: LNHNV, YYDKDF (reference sequence). This CDR3 is 14 amino acids long. The V gene lost 0 bases and the J gene lost 2 bases, with 8 bases spanning the gap. The CDR3 loop is CATSRERGTYEQYF. In DNA, the CDR3 is TGTGCCACCAGCAGAGAGCGCGGAACCTACGAGCAGTACTTC. Supplemented by reference TRBV15 and TRBJ2-7, the full variable domain reads DAMVIQNPRYQVTQFGKPVTLSCSQTLNHNVMYWYQQKSSQAPKLLFHYYDKDFNNEADTPDNFQSRRPNTSFCFLDIRSPGLGDTAMYLCATSRERGTYEQYFGPGTRLTVT.

There are a few counts of this clone. V and J are TRBV4-1 and TRBJ1-1; D gene unclear. Between the trimmed V and J ends, which lost 2 bases and 11 bases, there was a span of 18 bases. This CDR3 has 14 amino acids. The germline V gene has CDR1 MGHRA and CDR2 YSYEKL. For the CDR3, the DNA is TGCGCCAGCAGCCAATCGGTTCTGGGTATGAGCGCTTTCTTT. Amino acids: CASSQSVLGMSAFF.

The chain couples TRBV6-2 or TRBV6-3 to TRBJ2-4, with 11 bases aligning to TRBD2. The CDR3 totals 18 residues. Germline-derived CDR1 and CDR2 are MNHEY and SVGEGT. V lost 0 bases, J lost 6 bases, and 10 bases stayed unmatched. The CDR3, as DNA: TGTGCCAGCAGTTACTCGGCGATACTAGCGGGAGCAGGAAACATTCAGTACTTC. Encoded protein: CASSYSAILAGAGNIQYF.

This clone was counted only a few times. The chain is built from TRBV3-1 (or the pseudogene TRBV3-2) and TRBJ2-1; either TRBD1 or TRBD2 may supply D (6 bases each). The V gene's germline CDR1 is LGHDT and CDR2 YNNKEL (reference sequence). This CDR3 region has 14 residues. V lost 1 base and J 4 bases, leaving 8 bases between the germline ends. CDR3 sequence (DNA): TGTGCCAGCAGCCAAGGGGGGGCTTACAATGAGCAGTTCTTC. Translating it yields CASSQGGAYNEQFF.

V gene TRBV5-1 combines with J gene TRBJ2-2; TRBD2 agrees at 16 bases. V dropped 4 bases and J dropped 4; count of bases not matched to a gene: 7. This CDR3 has 18 residues. The germline CDR1 and CDR2 sequences are SGHRS and YFSETQ. CDR3 sequence: CASSGTSGGARGTGELFF. CDR3 coding DNA: TGCGCCAGCAGCGGGACTAGCGGGGGGGCCAGAGGCACCGGGGAGCTGTTTTTT.

V and J are TRBV2 and TRBJ2-5, with D unresolved. V dropped 2 bases and J dropped 7 bases, with 23 bases sitting between them. CDR1 SNHLY and CDR2 FYNNEI come from the germline V gene. The CDR3 extends over 17 amino acids. CDR3 nucleotide sequence: TGTGCCAGCAGTGAATCATCCGGGTTGGTGACCGGGTGGACCCAGTACTTC. Translated: CASSESSGLVTGWTQYF.

The chain couples TRBV7-2 to TRBJ2-3, with unresolved D. This CDR3 has 15 amino acids. Germline loops: CDR1 SGHTA, CDR2 FQGNSA. Trimming pared 3 bases from V and 2 bases from J, leaving 12 bases between. CDR3 residues: CASSFGNGYTDTQYF. CDR3 coding DNA: TGTGCCAGCAGCTTCGGTAACGGATACACAGATACGCAGTATTTT.

The table lists this clone with a count of one. The V gene is TRBV5-1, the J gene TRBJ2-1; D is tentatively TRBD1 or TRBD2 (6 bases each). V lost 0 bases and J lost 8, with 12 bases in between. Germline-derived CDR1 and CDR2 are SGHRS and YFSETQ. The CDR3 is 14 amino acids. The CDR3 bases are TGCGCCAGCAGCTTGGACAGGGAGGTCGATGAGCAGTTCTTC. Translating it yields CASSLDREVDEQFF.

The chain combines TRBV2 with TRBJ1-3; 11 bases map to TRBD1. V dropped 6 bases and J dropped 3; count of bases not matched to a gene: 4. CDR3 length: 15 residues. Germline values: CDR1 SNHLY, CDR2 FYNNEI. The CDR3, as DNA: TGTGCCAGCAGCGGACAGGGGGCAGGTGGAAACACCATATATTTT. This codes for CASSGQGAGGNTIYF.

The chain uses TRBV10-3 and TRBJ1-2; D might be TRBD1 (5 bases). The CDR3 runs to 13 residues. Germline assignment: CDR1 ENHRY and CDR2 SYGVKD. The V end was cut by 5 bases, the J end by 2 bases, with 9 bases between. The CDR3 DNA reads TGTGCCATCAGTCCCGACAGCAACTATGGCTACACCTTC. This codes for CAISPDSNYGYTF.

This sequence joins TRBV12-3 or TRBV12-4 and TRBJ2-3; D call uncertain. This CDR3 contains 12 residues. V lost 2 bases to trimming and J lost 3 bases, with 3 bases between them. The CDR3 spells CASSLNTDTQYF. The CDR3 nucleotides are TGTGCCAGCAGTTTAAATACAGATACGCAGTATTTT.

As to this clone: The DNA is omitted, as the CDR3 cannot be located on it reliably, and the CDR3 follows TCRdb's listing. The rearrangement links TRBV9 to TRBJ2-2; the tabulated D call, TRBD2, remains unverified against the DNA. Germline assignment: CDR1 SGDLS and CDR2 YYNGEE. The CDR3 length equals 16 residues, ends included. CDR3: CASSAVLRGTLGELFF.

This clone was found once. The V gene is TRBV4-3, the J gene TRBJ1-1; TRBD1 aligns across 8 bases. The V and J ends lost 4 bases and 0 bases, in that order; junction bases with no gene match: 10. The CDR3 is made up of 17 amino acids. Germline assignment: CDR1 LGHNA and CDR2 YSLEER. The CDR3 protein is CASSRRAGGSMNTEAFF. The CDR3 region has the DNA TGCGCCAGCAGCCGACGGGCAGGGGGCTCTATGAACACTGAAGCTTTCTTT.

The DNA of the CDR3 is TGTGCCAGCAGCCCCAGCCCTATCACTAATTCACCCCTCCACTTT. Its translation: CASSPSPITNSPLHF. This chain links TRBV3-1 (or the pseudogene TRBV3-2) with TRBJ1-6; D is uncertain. The length of the CDR3 is 15 residues. Germline V lookup: CDR1 LGHDT, CDR2 YNNKEL (reference sequence). Trimming stripped 4 bases from V and 6 bases from J, with 13 bases between.

The chain links TRBV6-5 to TRBJ1-1; the D gene is possibly TRBD1 (5 bases). The CDR3 has 15 residues. V was clipped by 4 bases and J by 0 bases, with 12 bases between them. Looked up from germline, CDR1 is MNHEY and CDR2 is SVGAGI. CDR3 protein: CASSFAGTLNTEAFF. CDR3 in DNA: TGTGCCAGCAGTTTCGCTGGGACCCTGAACACTGAAGCTTTCTTT.

This clone was detected only a few times. J is TRBJ2-4 and V is TRBV19; possibly TRBD2 for D (5 bases). Germline CDR1 reads LNHDA; CDR2 reads SQIVND (reference sequence). The CDR3 has 15 residues. V was shortened by 4 bases and J by 0 bases, with 10 bases between the two germline ends. The CDR3 coding sequence is TGTGCCAGTAGTAACGGCGGGCTAGCCAAAAACATTCAGTACTTC. Protein: CASSNGGLAKNIQYF.